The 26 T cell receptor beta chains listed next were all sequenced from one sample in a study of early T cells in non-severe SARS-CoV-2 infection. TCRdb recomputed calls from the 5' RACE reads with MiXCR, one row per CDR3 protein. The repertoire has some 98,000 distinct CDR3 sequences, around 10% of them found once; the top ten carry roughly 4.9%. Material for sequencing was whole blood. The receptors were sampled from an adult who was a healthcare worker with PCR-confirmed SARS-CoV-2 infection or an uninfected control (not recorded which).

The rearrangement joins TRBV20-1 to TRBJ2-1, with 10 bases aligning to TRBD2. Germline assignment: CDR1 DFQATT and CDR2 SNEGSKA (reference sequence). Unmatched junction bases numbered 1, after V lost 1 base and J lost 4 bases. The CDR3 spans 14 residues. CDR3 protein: CSARGTSGYNEQFF. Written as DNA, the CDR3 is TGCAGTGCTAGAGGGACTAGCGGTTACAATGAGCAGTTCTTC.

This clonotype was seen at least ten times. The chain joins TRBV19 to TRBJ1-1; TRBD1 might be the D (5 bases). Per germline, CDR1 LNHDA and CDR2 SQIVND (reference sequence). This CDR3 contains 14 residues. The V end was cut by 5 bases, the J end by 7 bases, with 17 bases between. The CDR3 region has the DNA TGTGCCAGTAGTGCAAGGGGACGGCCCCATGAAGCTTTCTTT. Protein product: CASSARGRPHEAFF.

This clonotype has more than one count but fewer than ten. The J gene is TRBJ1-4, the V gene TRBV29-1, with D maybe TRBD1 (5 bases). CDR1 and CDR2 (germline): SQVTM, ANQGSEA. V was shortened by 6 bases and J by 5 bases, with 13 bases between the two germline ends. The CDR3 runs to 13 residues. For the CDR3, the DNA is TGCAGCGTGATTTGGGGGTCCAATGAAAAACTGTTTTTT. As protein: CSVIWGSNEKLFF.

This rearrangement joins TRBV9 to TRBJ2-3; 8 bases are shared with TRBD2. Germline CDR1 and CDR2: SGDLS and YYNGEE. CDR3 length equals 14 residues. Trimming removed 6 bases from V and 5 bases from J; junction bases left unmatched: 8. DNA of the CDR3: TGTGCCAGCACCCAGACGGGGGGGCAAGATACGCAGTATTTT. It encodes CASTQTGGQDTQYF.

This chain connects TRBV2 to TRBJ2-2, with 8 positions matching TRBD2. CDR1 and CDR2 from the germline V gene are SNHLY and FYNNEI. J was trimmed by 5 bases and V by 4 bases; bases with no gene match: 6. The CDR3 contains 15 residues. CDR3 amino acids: CASSVERGPTGELFF. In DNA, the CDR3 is TGTGCCAGCAGTGTCGAGCGGGGGCCTACCGGGGAGCTGTTTTTT. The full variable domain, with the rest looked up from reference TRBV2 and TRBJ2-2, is EPEVTQTPSHQVTQMGQEVILRCVPISNHLYFYWYRQILGQKVEFLVSFYNNEISEKSEIFDDQFSVERPDGSNFTLKIRSTKLEDSAMYFCASSVERGPTGELFFGEGSRLTVL.

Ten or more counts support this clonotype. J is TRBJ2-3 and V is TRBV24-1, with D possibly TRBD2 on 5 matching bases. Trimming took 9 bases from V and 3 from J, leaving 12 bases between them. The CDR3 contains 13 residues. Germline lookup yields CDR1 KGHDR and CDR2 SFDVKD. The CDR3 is CATGEQVTDTQYF. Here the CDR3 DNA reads TGTGCCACCGGGGAGCAAGTTACAGATACGCAGTATTTT.

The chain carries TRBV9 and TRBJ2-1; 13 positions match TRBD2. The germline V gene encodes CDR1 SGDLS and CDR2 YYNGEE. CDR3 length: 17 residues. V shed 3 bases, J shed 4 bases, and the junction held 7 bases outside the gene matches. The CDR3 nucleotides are TGTGCCAGCAGCGCCTTACTAGCGGGAGGGGCGTACAATGAGCAGTTCTTC. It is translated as CASSALLAGGAYNEQFF.

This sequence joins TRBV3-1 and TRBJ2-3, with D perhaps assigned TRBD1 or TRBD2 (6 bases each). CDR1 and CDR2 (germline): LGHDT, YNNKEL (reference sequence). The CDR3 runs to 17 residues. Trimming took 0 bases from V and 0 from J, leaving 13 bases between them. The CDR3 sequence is CASSQDRRGVSTDTQYF. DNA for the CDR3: TGTGCCAGCAGCCAAGATCGAAGGGGGGTTAGCACAGATACGCAGTATTTT.

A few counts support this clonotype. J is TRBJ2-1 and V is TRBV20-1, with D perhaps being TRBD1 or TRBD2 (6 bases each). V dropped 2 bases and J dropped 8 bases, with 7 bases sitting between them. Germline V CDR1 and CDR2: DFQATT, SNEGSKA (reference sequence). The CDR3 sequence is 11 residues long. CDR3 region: CSARRGDEQFF. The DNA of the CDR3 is TGCAGTGCTAGAAGGGGGGATGAGCAGTTCTTC.

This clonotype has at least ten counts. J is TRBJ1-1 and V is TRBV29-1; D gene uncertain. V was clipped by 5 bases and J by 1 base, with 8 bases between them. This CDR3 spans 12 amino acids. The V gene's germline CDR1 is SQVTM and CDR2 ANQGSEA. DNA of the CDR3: TGCAGCGTTCTGGGCCGGAACACTGAAGCTTTCTTT. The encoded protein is CSVLGRNTEAFF.

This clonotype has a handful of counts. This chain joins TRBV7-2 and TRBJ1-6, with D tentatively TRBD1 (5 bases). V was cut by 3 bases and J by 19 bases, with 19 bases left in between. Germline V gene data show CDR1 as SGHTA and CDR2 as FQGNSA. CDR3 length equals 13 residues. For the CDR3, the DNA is TGTGCCAGCAGCTTTACTCAGGGCCTGTTAGTGCACTTT. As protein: CASSFTQGLLVHF.

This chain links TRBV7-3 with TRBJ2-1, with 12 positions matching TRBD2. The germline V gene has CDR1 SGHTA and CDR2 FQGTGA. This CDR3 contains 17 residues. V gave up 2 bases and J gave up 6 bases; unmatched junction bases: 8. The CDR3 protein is CASSLLSSGRVTNEQFF. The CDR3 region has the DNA TGTGCCAGCAGCTTACTGTCTAGCGGGAGGGTTACCAATGAGCAGTTCTTC.

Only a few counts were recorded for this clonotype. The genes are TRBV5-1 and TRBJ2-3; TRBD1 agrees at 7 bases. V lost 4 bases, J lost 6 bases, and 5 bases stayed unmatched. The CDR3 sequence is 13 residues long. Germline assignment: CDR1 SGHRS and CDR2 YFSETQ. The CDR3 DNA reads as TGCGCCAGCAGCCAGACAGGGCCCGATACGCAGTATTTT. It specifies CASSQTGPDTQYF. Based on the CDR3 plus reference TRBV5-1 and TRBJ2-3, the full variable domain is KAGVTQTPRYLIKTRGQQVTLSCSPISGHRSVSWYQQTPGQGLQFLFEYFSETQRNKGNFPGRFSGRQFSNSRSEMNVSTLELGDSALYLCASSQTGPDTQYFGPGTRLTVL.

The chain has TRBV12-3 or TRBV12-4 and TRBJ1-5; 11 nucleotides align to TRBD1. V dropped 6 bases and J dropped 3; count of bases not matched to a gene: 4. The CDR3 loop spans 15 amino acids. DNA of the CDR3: TGTGCCAGCAGGGGACAGGGGGTTCTCAATCAGCCCCAGCATTTT. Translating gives CASRGQGVLNQPQHF.

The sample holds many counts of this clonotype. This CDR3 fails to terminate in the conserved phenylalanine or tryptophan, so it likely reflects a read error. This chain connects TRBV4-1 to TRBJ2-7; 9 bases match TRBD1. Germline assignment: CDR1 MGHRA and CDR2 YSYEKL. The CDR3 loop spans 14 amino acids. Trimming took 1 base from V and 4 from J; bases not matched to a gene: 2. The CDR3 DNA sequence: TGCGCCAGCAGCCAAGGGGGACAGGGTTACGAGCAGTACCTC. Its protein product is CASSQGGQGYEQYL.

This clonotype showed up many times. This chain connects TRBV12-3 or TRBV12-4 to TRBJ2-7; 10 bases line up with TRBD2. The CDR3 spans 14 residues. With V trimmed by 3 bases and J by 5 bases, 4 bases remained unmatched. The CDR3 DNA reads TGTGCCAGCAGTTTTCCAGCGGGAGGGCACGAGCAGTACTTC. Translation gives CASSFPAGGHEQYF.

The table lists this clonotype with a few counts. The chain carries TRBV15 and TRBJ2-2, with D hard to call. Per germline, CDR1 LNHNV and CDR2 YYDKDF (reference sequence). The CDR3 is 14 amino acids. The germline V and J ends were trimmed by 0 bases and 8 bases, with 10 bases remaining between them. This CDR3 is CATSRDHNDGELFF. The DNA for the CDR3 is TGTGCCACCAGCAGAGATCACAATGATGGGGAGCTGTTTTTT. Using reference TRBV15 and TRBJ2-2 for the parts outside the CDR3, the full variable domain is DAMVIQNPRYQVTQFGKPVTLSCSQTLNHNVMYWYQQKSSQAPKLLFHYYDKDFNNEADTPDNFQSRRPNTSFCFLDIRSPGLGDTAMYLCATSRDHNDGELFFGEGSRLTVL.

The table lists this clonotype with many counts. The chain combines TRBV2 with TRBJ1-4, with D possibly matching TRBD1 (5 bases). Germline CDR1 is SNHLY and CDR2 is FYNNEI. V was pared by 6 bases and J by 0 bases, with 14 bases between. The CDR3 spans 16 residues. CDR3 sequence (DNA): TGTGCCAGCAGAACCTGGGACGGTGCAACTAATGAAAAACTGTTTTTT. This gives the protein CASRTWDGATNEKLFF.

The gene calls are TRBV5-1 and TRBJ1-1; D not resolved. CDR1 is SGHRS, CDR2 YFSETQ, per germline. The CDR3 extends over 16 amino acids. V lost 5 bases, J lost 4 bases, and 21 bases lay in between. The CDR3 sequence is CASRGFLSAEITEAFF. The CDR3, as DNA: TGCGCCAGCAGGGGATTCCTCTCCGCGGAGATCACTGAAGCTTTCTTT.

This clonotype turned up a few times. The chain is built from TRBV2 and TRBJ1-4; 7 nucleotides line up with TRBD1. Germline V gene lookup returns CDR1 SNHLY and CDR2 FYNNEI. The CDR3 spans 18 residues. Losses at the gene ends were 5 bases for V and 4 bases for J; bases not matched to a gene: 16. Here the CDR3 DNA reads TGTGCCAGCAGTCGACAGGGACAAAGCCCAGGCTTTAATGAAAAACTGTTTTTT. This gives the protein CASSRQGQSPGFNEKLFF.

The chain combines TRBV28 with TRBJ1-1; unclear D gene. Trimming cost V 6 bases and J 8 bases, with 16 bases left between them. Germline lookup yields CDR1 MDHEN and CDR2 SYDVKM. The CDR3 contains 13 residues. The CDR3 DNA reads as TGTGCCAGCAGCTCGACCCTGGCGGGCGAAGCTTTCTTT. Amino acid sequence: CASSSTLAGEAFF.

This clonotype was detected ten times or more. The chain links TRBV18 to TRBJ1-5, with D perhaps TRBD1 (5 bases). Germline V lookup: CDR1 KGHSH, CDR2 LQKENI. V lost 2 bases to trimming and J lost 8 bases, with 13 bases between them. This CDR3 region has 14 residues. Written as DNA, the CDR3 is TGTGCCAGCTCACCAGGGGGGGGAAGTGAGCCCCAGCATTTT. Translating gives CASSPGGGSEPQHF.

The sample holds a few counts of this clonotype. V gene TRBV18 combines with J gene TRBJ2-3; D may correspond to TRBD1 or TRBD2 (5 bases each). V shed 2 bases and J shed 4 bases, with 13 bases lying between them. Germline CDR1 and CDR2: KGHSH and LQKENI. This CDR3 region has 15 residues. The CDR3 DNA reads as TGTGCCAGCTCACCAAAACCGGGACGGGCAGATACGCAGTATTTT. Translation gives CASSPKPGRADTQYF.

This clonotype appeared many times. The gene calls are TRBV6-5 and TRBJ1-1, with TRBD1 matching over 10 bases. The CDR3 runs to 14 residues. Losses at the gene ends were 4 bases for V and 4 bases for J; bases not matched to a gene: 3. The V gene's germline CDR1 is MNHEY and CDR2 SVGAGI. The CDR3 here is CASSSGTGATEAFF. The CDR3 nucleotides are TGTGCCAGCAGTTCCGGGACAGGGGCCACTGAAGCTTTCTTT.

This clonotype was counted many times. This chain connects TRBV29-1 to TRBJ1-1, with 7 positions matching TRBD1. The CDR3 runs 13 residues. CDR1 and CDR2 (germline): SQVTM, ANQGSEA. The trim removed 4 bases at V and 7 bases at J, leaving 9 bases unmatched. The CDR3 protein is CSVGDRERFEAFF. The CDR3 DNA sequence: TGCAGCGTTGGAGACAGGGAGAGGTTTGAAGCTTTCTTT.

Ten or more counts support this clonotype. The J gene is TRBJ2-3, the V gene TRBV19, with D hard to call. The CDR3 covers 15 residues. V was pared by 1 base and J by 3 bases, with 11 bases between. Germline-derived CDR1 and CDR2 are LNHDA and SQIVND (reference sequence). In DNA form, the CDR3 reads TGTGCCAGTAGTATAGGTCGGACGGCGACAGATACGCAGTATTTT. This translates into CASSIGRTATDTQYF.